Below are 14 T cell receptor beta chains sequenced from a single sample in a study of blood T cell repertoires in COVID-19 (dated by TCRdb to the early 2020s). Receptor libraries were prepared by the immunoSEQ multiplex PCR assay. The table comes from immuneACCESS by way of TCRdb, which keeps in-frame sequences with V and J called. Part of the clones is missing from these tables; in studies checked, under half for an unresolved V gene and the rest for unknown reasons. Here the sample has over 100,000 clones; over 80% occur a single time. The top ten hold 3% to 4.5% of the sample. Sequencing was done on a sample of PBMCs or T cells enriched from blood (not recorded which). These receptors came from a woman in her thirties who had recovered from COVID-19.

The chain couples TRBV10-3 to TRBJ1-1, with 7 bases matching TRBD1. CDR3 size: 14 residues. J gave up 0 bases and V 10 bases, and 8 bases lay outside the gene matches. Germline lookup yields CDR1 ENHRY and CDR2 SYGVKD. CDR3 region: CATQTGSVNTEAFF. The DNA of the CDR3 is TGTGCCACCCAGACAGGGTCCGTGAACACTGAAGCTTTCTTT.

The chain combines TRBV30 with TRBJ2-5, with 11 positions matching TRBD2. Germline V gene sequence: CDR1 GTSNPN, CDR2 SVGIG (reference sequence). Losses at the gene ends were 1 base for V and 6 bases for J; bases not matched to a gene: 4. The CDR3 consists of 14 residues. The CDR3 here is CAWSASGRLKTQYF. As DNA, the CDR3 is TGTGCCTGGAGTGCTAGCGGGAGGTTGAAGACCCAGTACTTC.

This chain links TRBV10-3 with TRBJ2-7, with 7 bases fitting TRBD1. Trimming cost V 3 bases and J 1 base; bases outside gene matches: 12. Germline CDR1 reads ENHRY; CDR2 reads SYGVKD. The CDR3 has 17 amino acids. CDR3 protein: CAISDRGRGRGSYEQYF. The CDR3 region has the DNA TGTGCCATCAGTGATCGAGGACGAGGCAGGGGGTCCTACGAGCAGTACTTC.

The J gene is TRBJ2-1, the V gene TRBV7-9; D may be TRBD2 (6 bases). The V and J ends lost 2 bases and 0 bases respectively, with 11 bases between them. CDR3 length: 16 amino acids. Germline CDR1 is SEHNR and CDR2 is FQNEAQ (reference sequence). CDR3 DNA: TGTGCCAGCAGCTTATATCTAGCGAGCTCCTACAATGAGCAGTTCTTC. Amino acids: CASSLYLASSYNEQFF.

The chain couples TRBV5-4 to TRBJ2-1; D perhaps matches TRBD2 (5 bases). Germline CDR1 and CDR2: SGHNT and YYREEE (reference sequence). Trimming left V 5 bases short and J 0 bases short, with 12 bases between. This CDR3 spans 15 amino acids. The CDR3 nucleotides read TGTGCCAGCAGTCGGAGCGGTGGCTCCTACAATGAGCAGTTCTTC. This encodes CASSRSGGSYNEQFF.

CDR3 DNA: TGTGCCAGCAGCTTTTTCCTGGCGGGACGCACAGATACGCAGTATTTT. This sequence encodes CASSFFLAGRTDTQYF. This chain uses TRBV7-8 with TRBJ2-3; D perhaps matches TRBD2 (6 bases). Trimming shortened V by 3 bases and J by 1 base, and 14 bases separated the two germline ends. Germline V gene lookup returns CDR1 SGHVS and CDR2 FQNEAQ. The CDR3 consists of 16 residues.

The gene calls are TRBV13 and TRBJ2-7; 11 positions match TRBD2. J was trimmed by 2 bases and V by 0 bases; bases with no gene match: 0. Germline CDR1 reads PRHDT; CDR2 reads FYEKMQ (reference sequence). CDR3 length equals 15 residues. The CDR3 is CASSLGSGRAYEQYF. The CDR3 nucleotides are TGTGCCAGCAGCTTAGGTAGCGGGAGGGCCTACGAGCAGTACTTC.

The J gene is TRBJ1-3, the V gene TRBV28, with 9 bases lining up with TRBD1. V lost 2 bases to trimming and J lost 4 bases; unmatched junction nucleotides: 3. This CDR3 has 15 residues. Germline V CDR1 and CDR2: MDHEN, SYDVKM. The CDR3 sequence is CASSLHRGQGNTIYF. The DNA for the CDR3 is TGTGCCAGCAGTTTACACAGGGGGCAAGGAAACACCATATATTTT.

The rearrangement links TRBV4-1 to TRBJ2-5; D is uncertain. The CDR3 loop spans 13 amino acids. The V end lost 1 base, the J end lost 4 bases, and 7 bases lay between the germline ends. Germline V lookup: CDR1 MGHRA, CDR2 YSYEKL. CDR3 in DNA: TGCGCCAGCAGCCAAGCCTTCGTAGAGACCCAGTACTTC. Protein: CASSQAFVETQYF.

A word on this clone: No DNA is shown, since the ends of the CDR3 on it are uncertain; the CDR3 is the one TCRdb lists. The genes are TRBV28 and TRBJ1-6; TRBD1, the D gene given by the table, was not confirmed from the DNA. The CDR3 spans 20 amino acids, including both terminal residues. Germline V gene lookup returns CDR1 MDHEN and CDR2 SYDVKM. The CDR3 loop is CASSFGPGGLSSSYNSPLHF.

V is TRBV5-1 and J is TRBJ2-1; 7 bases match TRBD2. Germline trimming cut 4 bases from V and 4 bases from J; bases unmatched to any gene: 11. The germline V gene has CDR1 SGHRS and CDR2 YFSETQ. The CDR3 spans 16 residues. The CDR3 region is CASSGSSGRPYNEQFF. DNA for the CDR3: TGCGCCAGCAGCGGGAGTAGCGGGCGTCCGTACAATGAGCAGTTCTTC. The entire variable domain, with the rest obtained from reference TRBV5-1 and TRBJ2-1, is as follows: KAGVTQTPRYLIKTRGQQVTLSCSPISGHRSVSWYQQTPGQGLQFLFEYFSETQRNKGNFPGRFSGRQFSNSRSEMNVSTLELGDSALYLCASSGSSGRPYNEQFFGPGTRLTVL.

This chain links TRBV5-1 with TRBJ1-5, with D possibly TRBD1 on 6 matching bases. CDR1 is SGHRS, CDR2 YFSETQ, per germline. V was pared by 4 bases and J by 5 bases, with 13 bases between. This CDR3 is 14 amino acids long. The CDR3 DNA is TGCGCCAGCAGCGCGACAGGTGCGGATCAGCCCCAGCATTTT. Translating gives CASSATGADQPQHF.

This chain uses TRBV28 with TRBJ2-1, with TRBD1 matching 7 bases. J was trimmed by 9 bases and V by 4 bases; bases with no gene match: 9. CDR1 and CDR2 from the germline V gene are MDHEN and SYDVKM. This CDR3 is 14 amino acids long. The CDR3 nucleotides are TGTGCCAGCAGTTATCCAGAAAGGGGGCTTGAGCAGTTCTTC. This sequence encodes CASSYPERGLEQFF.

The chain recombines TRBV30 with TRBJ1-6; perhaps TRBD1 as D (6 bases). The CDR3 loop spans 11 amino acids. Germline V gene lookup returns CDR1 GTSNPN and CDR2 SVGIG (reference sequence). The germline V and J ends were trimmed by 4 bases and 8 bases, with 6 bases remaining between them. CDR3 sequence (DNA): TGTGCCTGGAAGGGGGATTCACCCCTCCACTTT. This translates into CAWKGDSPLHF.